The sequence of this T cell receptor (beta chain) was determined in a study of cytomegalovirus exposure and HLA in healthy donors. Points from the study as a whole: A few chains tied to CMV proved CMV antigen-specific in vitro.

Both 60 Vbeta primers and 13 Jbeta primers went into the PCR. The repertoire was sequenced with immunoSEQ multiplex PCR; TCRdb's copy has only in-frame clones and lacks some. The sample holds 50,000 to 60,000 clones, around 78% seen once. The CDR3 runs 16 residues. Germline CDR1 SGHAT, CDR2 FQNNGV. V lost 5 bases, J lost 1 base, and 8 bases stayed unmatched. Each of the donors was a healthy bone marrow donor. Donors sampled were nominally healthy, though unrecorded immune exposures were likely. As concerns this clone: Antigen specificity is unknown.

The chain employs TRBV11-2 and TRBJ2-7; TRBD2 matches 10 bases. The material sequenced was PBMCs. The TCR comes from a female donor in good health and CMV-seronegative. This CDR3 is CASSPSGRGGSYEQYF. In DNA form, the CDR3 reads TGTGCCAGCAGCCCCAGCGGGAGGGGTGGGTCCTACGAGCAGTACTTC.